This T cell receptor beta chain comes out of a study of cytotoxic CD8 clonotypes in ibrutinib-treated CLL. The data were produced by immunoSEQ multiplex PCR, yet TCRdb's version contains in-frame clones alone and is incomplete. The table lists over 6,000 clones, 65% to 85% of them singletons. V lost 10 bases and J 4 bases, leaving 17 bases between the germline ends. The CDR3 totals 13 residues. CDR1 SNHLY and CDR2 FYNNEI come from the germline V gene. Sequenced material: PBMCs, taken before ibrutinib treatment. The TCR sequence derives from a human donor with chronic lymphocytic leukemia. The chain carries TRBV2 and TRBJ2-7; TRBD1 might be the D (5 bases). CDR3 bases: TGTGCCACCCGTCAAGGGGCGCCGTACGAGCAGTACTTC. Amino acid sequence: CATRQGAPYEQYF.